The present TCR beta chain was sequenced within a study of blood T cells in healthy people across ages. It was with a sample-barcoded 5' primer and a J-beta primer mix that a second PCR of about 6 to 11 cycles was run. Tagging of each cDNA molecule was performed by a template-switch adaptor with 12 random nucleotides. Researchers report that each sample yielded at least 2.5 million CDR3-containing paired-end reads. TCRdb passed the 5' RACE reads through MiXCR, listing each CDR3 protein once. The repertoire has over 950,000 distinct CDR3 sequences, 51% of them found once; the top ten carry about 20%. V trimming: 4 bases; J trimming: 3 bases; junction bases outside the gene matches: 11. The CDR3 consists of 16 residues. Germline CDR1 SGHAT, CDR2 FQNNGV.

The chain uses TRBV11-2 and TRBJ2-7; 8 bases line up with TRBD2. Sequencing used blood. The TCR sequence derives from a woman aged 55-70 years in good health. The CDR3 coding sequence is TGTGCCAGCAGCTCCGGGTCTGGGACTAGACGCTACGAGCAGTACTTC. Translated, it gives CASSSGSGTRRYEQYF.